This T cell receptor (beta chain) is drawn from a study of blood T cells in healthy people across ages. As concerns this clonotype: Its antigen is currently unknown.

Overall study findings and caveats: Per-million-T-cell TCR beta diversity fell roughly linearly with age. Donor CMV infection status was unknown, possibly confounding age-related changes in expanded clonotypes.

Trimming cost V 5 bases and J 1 base; bases outside gene matches: 8. CDR1 and CDR2 (germline): SQVTM, ANQGSEA. The CDR3 sequence is 15 residues long. A sample-barcoded 5' primer and a J-beta primer mix were used in a second PCR of about 7 to 12 cycles. No fewer than 3 million CDR3-containing paired-end reads came from each sample. TCRdb processed the 5' RACE reads anew with MiXCR; each CDR3 protein has one entry. The profile shows about 1.4 million distinct CDR3 sequences, around 55% of them singletons. The chain is built from TRBV29-1 and TRBJ2-5; 9 bases are a match to TRBD1. The sequence was collected from a young man in good health. Sequencing was carried out using blood. The CDR3 loop reads CSVHNPGQGQETQYF. The CDR3 coding sequence is TGCAGCGTTCATAACCCGGGACAGGGCCAAGAGACCCAGTACTTC.